Given below is one T cell receptor (beta chain) in context. The antigen is undetermined. The study ran its PCR with 60 Vbeta and 13 Jbeta primers. Assay used: immunoSEQ multiplex PCR; TCRdb lists only in-frame clones, some missing. Among 150,000 or so clones, 60% to 80% were seen once, and the ten largest hold about 6.7%. The data stem from a study of cytomegalovirus exposure and HLA in healthy donors. Study-level information: Of all 400 or so donors who were genotyped, roughly 81% belonged to the Caucasian-associated ancestry cluster. General observations from the study: Fewer N-insertions (relative to the approximately 700-donor mean) were reportedly seen in an Asian-associated ancestry cluster in a later analysis. Later genetic work tied a missense DCLRE1C variant to beta-chain V and J trimming.

The sequencing sample was made of PBMCs. This receptor was obtained from a woman aged 35 to 49 in good health and CMV-seropositive.

The CDR3 bases are TGTGCCACCAGCAGCCGTGGGGGGTCCTTAGAGACCCAGTACTTC. This gives the protein CATSSRGGSLETQYF. The rearrangement joins TRBV15 to TRBJ2-5; D perhaps matches TRBD2 (6 bases). The CDR3 spans 15 residues. Germline-derived CDR1 and CDR2 are LNHNV and YYDKDF (reference sequence). Between the trimmed V and J ends, which lost 3 bases and 4 bases, there was a span of 15 bases. The whole variable domain, remainder taken from reference TRBV15 and TRBJ2-5, is DAMVIQNPRYQVTQFGKPVTLSCSQTLNHNVMYWYQQKSSQAPKLLFHYYDKDFNNEADTPDNFQSRRPNTSFCFLDIRSPGLGDTAMYLCATSSRGGSLETQYFGPGTRLLVL.